Listed below are T cell receptor beta chains from one sample, sequenced in a study of regulatory T cells in long-lasting Graves disease. Each CDR3 protein is one row after TCRdb ran MiXCR on the multiplex PCR reads. The sample consists of about 540,000 distinct CDR3 sequences, roughly 14% of them appearing once. This sample was shared with a second study, whose subject was T cells in Graves' hyperthyroidism and ophthalmopathy.

This specimen consisted of peripheral blood mononuclear cells (PBMCs), obtained at new diagnosis, from a patient treated with antithyroid drugs. These receptor sequences come from a man younger than 45 with Graves disease. CDR3s leave out the opening cysteine and the closing phenylalanine or tryptophan.

v_call: TRBV20-1; cdr3_aa: SAYTGTGADGYT
v_call: TRBV6-5; cdr3_aa: ASSYGGPGETQY
v_call: TRBV12-3/TRBV12-4; cdr3_aa: ASTGGGYEQY
v_call: TRBV27; cdr3_aa: ASSLSGRGNQPQH
v_call: TRBV20-1; cdr3_aa: SARGLLSSEQF
v_call: TRBV3-1; cdr3_aa: ASSQDTGGSGNTIY
v_call: TRBV2; cdr3_aa: ASSEPGGPSGELF
v_call: TRBV7-9; cdr3_aa: ASTTLSESDNEQF
v_call: TRBV7-3; cdr3_aa: ASAITPGNEQF
v_call: TRBV20-1; cdr3_aa: SGRAGGNSPLH
v_call: TRBV5-1; cdr3_aa: ASTRGGGQETQY
v_call: TRBV6-1; cdr3_aa: ATRRGWGYT
v_call: TRBV12-3/TRBV12-4; cdr3_aa: ASSFRPLSGNTIY
v_call: TRBV10-3; cdr3_aa: AIFSGIAYNEQF
v_call: TRBV29-1; cdr3_aa: SVRQGADTQY
v_call: TRBV27; cdr3_aa: ASGRQGADEQF
v_call: TRBV7-3; cdr3_aa: ASSLMGLAGVGEQF
v_call: TRBV11-2; cdr3_aa: ASSFGTGGTDTQY
v_call: TRBV4-1; cdr3_aa: ASSQVPLAGPAGQY
v_call: TRBV6-1; cdr3_aa: ASGGRSNQPQH